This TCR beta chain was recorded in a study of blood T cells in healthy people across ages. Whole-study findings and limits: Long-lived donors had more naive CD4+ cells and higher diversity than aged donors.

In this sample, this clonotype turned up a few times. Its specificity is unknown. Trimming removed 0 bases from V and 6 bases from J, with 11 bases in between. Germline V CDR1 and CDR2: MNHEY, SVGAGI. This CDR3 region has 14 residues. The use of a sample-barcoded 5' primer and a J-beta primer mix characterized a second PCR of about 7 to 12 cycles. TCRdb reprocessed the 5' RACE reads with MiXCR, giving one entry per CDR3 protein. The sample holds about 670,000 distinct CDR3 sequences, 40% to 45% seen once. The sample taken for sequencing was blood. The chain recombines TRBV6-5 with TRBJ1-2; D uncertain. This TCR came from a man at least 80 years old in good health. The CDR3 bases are TGTGCCAGCAGTTACTCAACAGCTACTAATGGCTACACCTTC. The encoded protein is CASSYSTATNGYTF.